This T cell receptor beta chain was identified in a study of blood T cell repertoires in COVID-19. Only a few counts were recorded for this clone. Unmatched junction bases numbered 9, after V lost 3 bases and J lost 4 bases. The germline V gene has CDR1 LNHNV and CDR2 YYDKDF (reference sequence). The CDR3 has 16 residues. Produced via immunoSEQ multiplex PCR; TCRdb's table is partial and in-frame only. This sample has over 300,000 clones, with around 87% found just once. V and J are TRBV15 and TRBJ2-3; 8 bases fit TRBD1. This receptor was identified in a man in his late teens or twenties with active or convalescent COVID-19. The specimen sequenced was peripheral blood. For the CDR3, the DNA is TGTGCCACCAGCAGTCCCGGGACAGGAAACCCAGATACGCAGTATTTT. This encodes CATSSPGTGNPDTQYF.